Given below is one T cell receptor beta chain in context. No cognate antigen has been identified for it. No qualities accompany the bases; no much larger clone lies one base away. The CDR3 regions of human TCRbeta chains were analyzed by immunosequencing. Per the original workflow: Repertoire TCRs were checked for matches against a reference library of SARS-CoV-2-specific TCRs that had been generated using the MIRA antigen-specificity platform. Breadth was defined as the fraction of unique TCRs that were SARS-CoV-2-associated, and depth was defined as the fraction of total T cells that were SARS-CoV-2-associated. Using the MIRA data, each spike-specific TCR was assigned both to the spike region to which the TCR was reactive and to a CD4 or CD8 class. Log10-transformed breadth and depth values were compared by one-way ANOVA with Sidak's multiple comparisons tests. TCRdb took this table from immuneACCESS and kept in-frame rearrangements with V and J called. Such tables lack part of the clones; where checked against another copy, unresolved V genes explain under half of the gap, and the rest is unexplained. The DNA gave D and trimming, while V, J and clone size come from that table. For this sample there are about 100,000 clones; 80% to 95% appear just once. Together, the top ten hold more than 1.5% of the sample.

This sample was taken from a study of T cell responses to AZD1222 COVID-19 vaccine (dated by TCRdb to the early 2020s). Describing the broader study: AZD1222 recipients given second doses at about 4 weeks or at about 12 weeks were pooled, since spike-specific TCR depth and breadth were not found to differ between the two schedules. TCR sequencing covered roughly 230 trial participants: 207 given two doses of AZD1222 and about 26 given two doses of MenACWY control vaccine. Trial participants were enrolled by age into subgroups of 18-55, 56-69 and 70-plus years, and around 150, 29 and 61 TCR-sequenced participants, respectively, were included in these subgroups. Here is what the overall study found, with its caveats: The vaccine-associated CD4 TCRs covered the entire spike protein, and the dominant responses fell in regions 160-218 and 743-854. Reportedly, almost half of the unique spike-specific TCRs recognized epitopes lying outside the regions that are mutated in the B.1.351 and B.1.1.7 variants. After two AZD1222 doses, both the breadth and the depth of spike-specific TCRs were significantly higher than at day 0 and than in MenACWY recipients. Only a handful of AZD1222 recipients were SARS-CoV-2 seropositive at baseline, limiting conclusions about previously exposed vaccinees. Participants were mostly white British, with more females than males. The authors suggested clonal diversity may have been underestimated. In the small 56-69-year group, the increase in depth fell short of significance, most likely because of low power. Because no day 14 peak-response samples were available, the repertoires could be characterized only after the peak T cell response.

The junction shows trimming of 7 bases on V and 1 base on J, plus 4 bases between the germline ends. From the germline V gene, CDR1 is MNHEY and CDR2 is SVGAGI. Measured from the cysteine to the phenylalanine, the CDR3 is 12 residues long. The CDR3 DNA has 36 bases and is translated from base 1. Interpreted using the paper, the time point label stands for: baseline before first vaccination. Vaccinee samples came from UK trials COV001 and COV002, including a single-blind randomized controlled phase 2/3 trial of AZD1222 (ChAdOx1 nCoV-19) in healthy adults. For TCRbeta chain sequencing, PBMC samples were collected from trial participants at day 0 and at day 28 after the second dose.

The V gene is TRBV6-5 and the J gene is TRBJ2-2, with the D gene not clear enough to name. Material: peripheral blood, obtained on day 0 of AZD1222 vaccination. The TCR comes from an adult in good health. The encoded CDR3 is CASTENTGELFF. The nucleotide sequence is TGTGCCAGCACAGAGAACACCGGGGAGCTGTTTTTT.